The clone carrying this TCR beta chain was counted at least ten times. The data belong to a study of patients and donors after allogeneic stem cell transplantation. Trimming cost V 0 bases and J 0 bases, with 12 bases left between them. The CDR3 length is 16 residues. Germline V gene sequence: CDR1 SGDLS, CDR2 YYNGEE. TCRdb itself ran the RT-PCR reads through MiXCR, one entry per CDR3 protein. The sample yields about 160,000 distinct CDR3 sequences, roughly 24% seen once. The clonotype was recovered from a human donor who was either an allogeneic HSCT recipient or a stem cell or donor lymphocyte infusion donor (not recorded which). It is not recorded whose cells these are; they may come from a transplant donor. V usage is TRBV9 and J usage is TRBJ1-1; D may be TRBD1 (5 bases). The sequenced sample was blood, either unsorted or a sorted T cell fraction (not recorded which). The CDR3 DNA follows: TGTGCCAGCAGCGTAGCCCTGGGACCCTTGAACACTGAAGCTTTCTTT. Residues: CASSVALGPLNTEAFF.